One and the same sample provided the 5 T cell receptor beta chains below, sequenced in a study of long-term antiretroviral therapy in people with HIV. The immunoSEQ assay was v3.0, run at survey level. Libraries were prepared by immunoSEQ multiplex PCR; TCRdb keeps only in-frame clonotypes and omits some of them. The table records tens of thousands of clones, about three quarters of them present only once. The sequenced sample was unsorted PBMCs, obtained 2 years after starting antiretroviral therapy. These receptors originate from a woman aged 45-65 years with HIV.

The CDR3 loop reads CASSEPGTSYGYTF. CDR3 in DNA: TGTGCCAGCAGCGAACCAGGGACCAGCTATGGCTACACCTTC. V gene TRBV7-9 combines with J gene TRBJ1-2, with D perhaps TRBD1 (5 bases). Looked up from germline, CDR1 is SEHNR and CDR2 is FQNEAQ (reference sequence). The CDR3 runs 14 residues. Trimming stripped 5 bases from V and 4 bases from J, with 14 bases between. Full variable domain (missing parts from reference TRBV7-9 and TRBJ1-2): DTGVSQNPRHKITKRGQNVTFRCDPISEHNRLYWYRQTLGQGPEFLTYFQNEAQLEKSRLLSDRFSAERPKGSFSTLEIQRTEQGDSAMYLCASSEPGTSYGYTFGSGTRLTVV.

This chain joins TRBV5-1 and TRBJ2-3; 11 bases map to TRBD2. CDR1 is SGHRS and CDR2 is YFSETQ in the germline V gene. V shed 0 bases and J 0 bases; nucleotides not matched to a gene: 9. The CDR3 loop spans 19 amino acids. CDR3 sequence (DNA): TGCGCCAGCAGCTTGGCTCTAATAGCGGGGGGGACTAGCACAGATACGCAGTATTTT. This translates into CASSLALIAGGTSTDTQYF. Full variable domain (outside the CDR3, taken from reference TRBV5-1 and TRBJ2-3): KAGVTQTPRYLIKTRGQQVTLSCSPISGHRSVSWYQQTPGQGLQFLFEYFSETQRNKGNFPGRFSGRQFSNSRSEMNVSTLELGDSALYLCASSLALIAGGTSTDTQYFGPGTRLTVL.

The chain employs TRBV4-1 and TRBJ2-1, with D perhaps assigned TRBD1 or TRBD2 (5 bases each). V lost 0 bases and J lost 5, with 17 bases in between. This CDR3 has 17 residues. From germline, CDR1 is MGHRA and CDR2 YSYEKL. The CDR3 protein is CASSQDPAGRVHNEQFF. For the CDR3, the DNA is TGCGCCAGCAGCCAAGATCCCGCAGGGCGGGTTCACAATGAGCAGTTCTTC.

The rearrangement links TRBV10-1 to TRBJ2-5; 7 nucleotides align to TRBD2. CDR3 size: 15 residues. Trimming cost V 4 bases and J 3 bases; bases outside gene matches: 8. Germline CDR1 and CDR2: WNHNN and SYGVQD (reference sequence). Here the CDR3 DNA reads TGCGCCAGCAGTGGGATAACTAGCGCGGAAGAGACCCAGTACTTC. Its translation is CASSGITSAEETQYF.

The V call is TRBV7-9, the J call TRBJ2-7; 16 bases map to TRBD2. The junction had 13 bases not matched to a gene; V was cut back by 5 bases and J by 3 bases. The CDR3 extends over 19 amino acids. Germline values: CDR1 SEHNR, CDR2 FQNEAQ (reference sequence). Here the CDR3 DNA reads TGTGCCAGCAGCGCAATCCCCGGGACTAGCGGGGGGGTTAACTACGAGCAGTACTTC. Protein sequence: CASSAIPGTSGGVNYEQYF.